This T cell receptor (beta chain) was identified during a study of metastatic and nonmetastatic thyroid tumors. Patients were all untreated before their thyroid surgery. The junction had 4 bases not matched to a gene; V was cut back by 2 bases and J by 7 bases. The CDR3 covers 15 residues. From germline, CDR1 is MGHDK and CDR2 SYGVNS. This clone was found many times. TCRdb re-called clones via MiXCR from the PCR reads. This sample yields 5,000 to 8,000 clones, of which roughly a third are seen a single time; about a fifth belongs to the top ten. Sequenced: tumor tissue. The chain carries TRBV25-1 and TRBJ2-2; 10 bases fit TRBD1. This clonotype was sampled from a female donor with papillary thyroid cancer or a benign thyroid nodule (not recorded which). Some clones in this sample may be carry-over from other donors' samples. The CDR3, as DNA: TGTGCCAGCAGTGAACGACAGGGGGCGGGCGGGGAGCTGTTTTTT. Translating gives CASSERQGAGGELFF.